This T cell receptor (beta chain) was captured in a study of T cell responses to AZD1222 COVID-19 vaccine. This clone came up once. Measured with immunoSEQ multiplex PCR; TCRdb has only the in-frame clones, and not every one. The sample contains 150,000 to 200,000 clones, around 93% of which appear only once. The receptor comes from an adult in good health. The sample in question was peripheral blood, obtained on day 0 of AZD1222 vaccination.

CDR3 protein: CASSLGASGAYNEQFF. DNA for the CDR3: TGCGCCAGCAGCTTGGGAGCTAGCGGAGCCTACAATGAGCAGTTCTTC. The chain joins TRBV5-1 to TRBJ2-1, with 7 bases that match TRBD2. CDR3 size: 16 residues. The germline gives CDR1 SGHRS, CDR2 YFSETQ. With 0 bases clipped from V and 2 bases from J, the junction kept 5 bases outside the gene matches.